These 13 T cell receptor beta chains came from one sample sequenced in a study of T-cell memory formation after mild COVID-19. TCRdb ran MiXCR on the 5' RACE reads and lists one entry per CDR3 protein. Of about 400,000 distinct CDR3 sequences listed, more than 15% were seen once; the top ten hold 20% to 25%. Sequencing input: PBMCs or a T cell subset sorted from them (not recorded which). The receptors derive from a man aged 18 to 35 who had mild COVID-19 (a few samples of this study predate the infection). Cell type and time point are not known.

The rearrangement uses TRBV5-1 and TRBJ2-1, with a possible D match to TRBD2 (7 bases). The germline gives CDR1 SGHRS, CDR2 YFSETQ. The CDR3 covers 16 residues. Trimming removed 7 bases at V and 8 bases at J, with 25 bases between. CDR3 nucleotide sequence: TGCGCCAGCCGGGTGGGGGGGCAAACCCGAACAGATGAGCAGTTCTTC. This encodes CASRVGGQTRTDEQFF.

This clonotype turned up a few times. As DNA, the CDR3 is TGTGCCAGCAGCTTTGGCCCCCGGACCTACGAGCAGTACGTC. It yields the protein CASSFGPRTYEQYV. The V gene is TRBV7-8, the J gene TRBJ2-7; unclear D gene. This CDR3 has 14 residues. V shed 3 bases and J shed 2 bases, with 11 bases lying between them. Germline CDR1 and CDR2: SGHVS and FQNEAQ.

This clonotype has more than one count but fewer than ten. The V call is TRBV11-2, the J call TRBJ2-3; TRBD1 matches at 8 bases. The CDR3 extends over 16 amino acids. J was trimmed by 2 bases and V by 4 bases; bases with no gene match: 8. Germline CDR1 is SGHAT and CDR2 is FQNNGV. Written as DNA, the CDR3 is TGTGCCAGCAGCTCAATCCGGGACAGGACCACAGATACGCAGTATTTT. Amino acid sequence: CASSSIRDRTTDTQYF.

This clonotype was detected a few times. This chain connects TRBV28 to TRBJ2-3, with 7 nucleotides matching TRBD2. Trimming took 4 bases from V and 2 from J; bases not matched to a gene: 6. From germline, CDR1 is MDHEN and CDR2 SYDVKM. This CDR3 is built from 15 residues. CDR3 in amino acids: CASSWPAGTTDTQYF. Written as DNA, the CDR3 is TGTGCCAGCAGTTGGCCAGCGGGGACCACAGATACGCAGTATTTT.

This clonotype was seen ten or more times. V usage is TRBV20-1 and J usage is TRBJ1-2, with D perhaps matching TRBD1 (6 bases). The germline gives CDR1 DFQATT, CDR2 SNEGSKA (reference sequence). CDR3 length: 16 amino acids. The ends were cut back, 0 bases at V and 4 bases at J, with 18 bases in the middle. The CDR3 region has the DNA TGCAGTGCTAGAGATTATGGTCAGGGGAAGGGCTATGGCTACACCTTC. Its protein is CSARDYGQGKGYGYTF.

This clonotype has only a few counts. The rearrangement uses TRBV7-2 and TRBJ1-1; D remains ambiguous. CDR3 size: 14 residues. From germline, CDR1 is SGHTA and CDR2 FQGNSA. V lost 5 bases, J lost 3 bases, and 13 bases lay in between. CDR3 in amino acids: CASSPLFRDTEAFF. The CDR3 nucleotides read TGTGCCAGCAGCCCCCTCTTTCGGGACACTGAAGCTTTCTTT. Supplemented by reference TRBV7-2 and TRBJ1-1, the full variable domain reads GAGVSQSPSNKVTEKGKDVELRCDPISGHTALYWYRQSLGQGLEFLIYFQGNSAPDKSGLPSDRFSAERTGGSVSTLTIQRTQQEDSAVYLCASSPLFRDTEAFFGQGTRLTVV.

This clonotype appeared a few times. The rearrangement uses TRBV20-1 and TRBJ2-3; 9 bases line up with TRBD1. CDR1 and CDR2 from the germline V gene are DFQATT and SNEGSKA (reference sequence). The CDR3 extends over 14 amino acids. J lost 7 bases, V lost 5 bases, and 10 bases had no gene match. The CDR3 here is CSAFPGQGANTQYF. CDR3 DNA sequence: TGCAGTGCTTTTCCGGGACAGGGAGCCAATACGCAGTATTTT.

The CDR3 sequence is CAIRPGLAGGQVKDTQYF. In DNA form, the CDR3 reads TGTGCCATCCGGCCGGGACTAGCGGGGGGCCAGGTCAAAGATACGCAGTATTTT. This chain uses TRBV10-3 with TRBJ2-3; 15 bases align to TRBD2. Germline V CDR1 and CDR2: ENHRY, SYGVKD. The ends lost 8 bases at V and 5 bases at J; junction bases unmatched: 14. The CDR3 spans 18 residues.

V usage is TRBV7-6 and J usage is TRBJ2-2; no clear D. Germline lookup yields CDR1 SGHVS and CDR2 FNYEAQ. The CDR3 covers 13 residues. Trimming removed 6 bases at V and 0 bases at J, with 5 bases between. The CDR3 DNA sequence: TGTGCCAGCAGGTCAACGAACACCGGGGAGCTGTTTTTT. Translated: CASRSTNTGELFF.

Comments on this clonotype: A read error may produce the germline difference seen at one junction end. This chain links TRBV28 with TRBJ2-5; TRBD2 aligns across 7 bases. The V gene's germline CDR1 is MDHEN and CDR2 SYDVKM. The CDR3 contains 13 residues. As DNA, the CDR3 is TGTGACAGCAGCTCCCAGCGGGGAGAGACCCAGTACTTC. Translation gives CDSSSQRGETQYF.

The J gene is TRBJ2-5, the V gene TRBV12-3 or TRBV12-4, with D tentatively TRBD2 (5 bases). The CDR3 is 14 residues long. V was cut by 1 base and J by 7 bases, with 13 bases left in between. In DNA form, the CDR3 reads TGTGCCAGCAGTTTAGAGGCGGACTCAGGGACCCAGTACTTC. Its translation: CASSLEADSGTQYF.

This clonotype showed up just once. The V and J genes are TRBV6-6 and TRBJ1-2, with 8 bases aligning to TRBD1. The CDR3 has 13 residues. Trimming removed 2 bases from V and 6 bases from J; junction bases left unmatched: 2. CDR1 is MNHNY, CDR2 SVGAGI, per germline (reference sequence). The CDR3 region is CASSYADRDGYTF. In DNA, the CDR3 is TGTGCCAGCAGTTACGCGGACAGGGATGGCTACACCTTC.

V gene TRBV5-1 combines with J gene TRBJ2-5, with 10 bases that match TRBD1. The CDR3 spans 18 residues. From germline, CDR1 is SGHRS and CDR2 YFSETQ. V was pared by 0 bases and J by 1 base, with 9 bases of the junction left unmatched. The CDR3 DNA is TGCGCCAGCAGCTTGGGGGACAGGGGCCACCTGACCCAAGAGACCCAGTACTTC. It encodes CASSLGDRGHLTQETQYF.